These 5 T cell receptor beta chains were sequenced from one sample in a study of T cell responses to AZD1222 COVID-19 vaccine. Assay: immunoSEQ multiplex PCR; the TCRdb copy retains only in-frame clones and omits some. The sample has approximately 150,000 clones, roughly 90% seen once. The sequenced sample was peripheral blood, obtained 28 days after the second AZD1222 dose. The source of these receptors is an adult who received the AZD1222 COVID-19 vaccine.

The sample holds a few counts of this clone. The chain employs TRBV7-9 and TRBJ2-3, with 9 bases identical to TRBD1. The trim removed 2 bases at V and 4 bases at J, leaving 4 bases unmatched. This CDR3 contains 15 residues. Germline lookup yields CDR1 SEHNR and CDR2 FQNEAQ (reference sequence). The CDR3 bases are TGTGCCAGCAGCTTAAGTAGACAGGGGGCAGATACGCAGTATTTT. This gives the protein CASSLSRQGADTQYF.

This sequence joins TRBV7-8 and TRBJ2-5, with D perhaps matching TRBD2 (5 bases). The germline V gene has CDR1 SGHVS and CDR2 FQNEAQ. V was cut by 4 bases and J by 5 bases, with 20 bases left in between. This CDR3 comprises 16 residues. DNA of the CDR3: TGTGCCAGCAGCTACGTGGGTCGGGGAGTTTGGGAGACCCAGTACTTC. It specifies CASSYVGRGVWETQYF.

The genes are TRBV27 and TRBJ2-2, with 8 nucleotides matching TRBD1. Germline V CDR1 and CDR2: MNHEY, SMNVEV (reference sequence). The trim removed 9 bases at V and 4 bases at J, leaving 13 bases unmatched. The CDR3 totals 16 residues. The CDR3 nucleotides read TGTGCCAGTCAATATTACGGACAGGGTGTCACCGGGGAGCTGTTTTTT. Encoded protein: CASQYYGQGVTGELFF.

The V and J genes are TRBV10-2 and TRBJ2-7; possible D gene TRBD1, 6 bases. The V end lost 0 bases, the J end lost 4 bases, and 13 bases lay between the germline ends. This CDR3 comprises 15 residues. Germline V gene lookup returns CDR1 WSHSY and CDR2 SAAADI. CDR3 DNA: TGCGCCAGCAGTGAGTCGACACAGGGAGATTACGAGCAGTACTTC. It codes for CASSESTQGDYEQYF.

The chain uses TRBV19 and TRBJ1-6; 10 bases are shared with TRBD1. V lost 7 bases and J lost 9; bases outside the gene matches: 9. Germline lookup yields CDR1 LNHDA and CDR2 SQIVND (reference sequence). CDR3 size: 15 residues. The DNA of the CDR3 is TGTGCCAGTACCCGGACAGGGGGGACTGGTTCACCCCTCCACTTT. This translates into CASTRTGGTGSPLHF.